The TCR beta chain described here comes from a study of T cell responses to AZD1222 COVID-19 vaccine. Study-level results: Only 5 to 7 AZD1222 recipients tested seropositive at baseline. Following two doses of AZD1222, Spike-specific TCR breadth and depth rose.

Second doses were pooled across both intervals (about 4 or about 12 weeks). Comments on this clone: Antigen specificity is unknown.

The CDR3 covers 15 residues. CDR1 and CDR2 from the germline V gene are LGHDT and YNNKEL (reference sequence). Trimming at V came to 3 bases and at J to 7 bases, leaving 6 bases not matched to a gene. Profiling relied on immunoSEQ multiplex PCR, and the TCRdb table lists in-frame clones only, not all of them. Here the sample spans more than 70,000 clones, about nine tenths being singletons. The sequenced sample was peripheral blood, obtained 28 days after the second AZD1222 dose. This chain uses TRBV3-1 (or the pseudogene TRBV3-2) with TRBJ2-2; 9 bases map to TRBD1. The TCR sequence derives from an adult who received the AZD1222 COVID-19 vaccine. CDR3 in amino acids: CASSQAGTGIGELFF. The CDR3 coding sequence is TGTGCCAGCAGCCAGGCCGGGACAGGGATCGGGGAGCTGTTTTTT.